These T cell receptor beta chains were read from a single sample in a study of T cell changes during pregnancy in multiple sclerosis. Produced via immunoSEQ multiplex PCR; TCRdb's table is partial and in-frame only. The repertoire holds roughly 71,000 clones, with 92% as singletons. The sequences come from peripheral blood, collected in the first trimester of pregnancy. The source is a female donor in good health, enrolled as a control in a pregnancy study. CDR3s include the opening cysteine and the closing phenylalanine or tryptophan. The D gene is left open where the match is weak. Rows give clone size only sometimes, using once, few, many, or a class for an expanded clone.

V gene	J gene	clone size	D gene	CDR3 protein	CDR3 DNA
TRBV4-2	TRBJ2-5	NA	TRBD2	CASSQELAGLEETQYF	TGTGCCAGCAGCCAAGAGCTAGCGGGGTTAGAAGAGACCCAGTACTTC
TRBV5-4	TRBJ2-2	NA	TRBD1	CASSLDGRGRGGGGELFF	TGTGCCAGCAGCTTGGACGGCAGGGGGCGAGGGGGAGGCGGGGAGCTGTTTTTT
TRBV6-1	TRBJ1-1	NA	NA	CASSEALAFLNTEAFF	TGTGCCAGCAGTGAAGCTTTGGCCTTTTTGAACACTGAAGCTTTCTTT
TRBV2	TRBJ2-1	NA	TRBD2	CASSDKTSGDNEQFF	TGTGCCAGCAGTGATAAGACTAGCGGGGACAATGAGCAGTTCTTC
TRBV7-2	TRBJ2-3	once	NA	CASSPGTGADTQYF	TGTGCCAGCAGCCCCGGGACTGGGGCCGATACGCAGTATTTT
TRBV9	TRBJ2-1	few	TRBD1	CASSVGTGTEQFF	TGTGCCAGCAGCGTAGGGACAGGGACTGAGCAGTTCTTC
TRBV2	TRBJ2-3	NA	NA	CASSGFQGRTRTDTQYF	TGTGCCAGCAGTGGGTTTCAGGGGCGAACGCGCACAGATACGCAGTATTTT
TRBV5-8	TRBJ2-3	NA	TRBD1	CASSLHRGSDTQYF	TGTGCCAGCAGCTTGCACAGGGGGTCGGATACGCAGTATTTT
TRBV4-1	TRBJ1-1	NA	TRBD1	CASSQETGVNTEAFF	TGCGCCAGCAGCCAGGAAACAGGGGTAAACACTGAAGCTTTCTTT
TRBV25-1	TRBJ2-3	NA	NA	CASSEGSRDTQYF	TGTGCCAGCAGTGAGGGGAGTCGGGATACGCAGTATTTT
TRBV15	TRBJ2-7	few	TRBD1	CATGQGPSYEQYF	TGTGCCACCGGACAGGGACCCTCCTACGAGCAGTACTTC
TRBV2	TRBJ1-5	NA	TRBD1	CASSSHRGPSNQPQHF	TGTGCCAGCAGTTCCCACAGGGGCCCAAGCAATCAGCCCCAGCATTTT
TRBV19	TRBJ1-1	few	NA	CASSMAGSMNTEAFF	TGTGCCAGTAGTATGGCAGGTTCCATGAACACTGAAGCTTTCTTT
TRBV7-2	TRBJ2-6	NA	NA	CASSLGGAGANVLTF	TGTGCCAGCAGCTTAGGGGGGGCTGGGGCCAACGTCCTGACTTTC
TRBV11-3	TRBJ2-7	NA	TRBD1	CASSSGQGATEQYF	TGTGCCAGCAGCTCGGGACAGGGGGCGACCGAGCAGTACTTC
TRBV5-1	TRBJ2-3	NA	NA	CASSLAVTDTQYF	TGCGCCAGCAGCTTGGCCGTGACAGATACGCAGTATTTT
TRBV5-6	TRBJ2-1	NA	NA	CASTRGGEGGYGEQFF	TGTGCCAGCACTCGAGGAGGAGAGGGCGGGTACGGTGAGCAGTTCTTC
TRBV20-1	TRBJ2-1	NA	NA	CSARVNNEQFF	TGCAGTGCTAGAGTCAACAATGAGCAGTTCTTC
TRBV5-1	TRBJ2-1	once	TRBD2	CASSPGTSGGWNEQFF	TGCGCCAGCAGCCCAGGGACTAGCGGTGGTTGGAATGAGCAGTTCTTC
TRBV28	TRBJ1-2	NA	TRBD1	CASSFQGQGWDGYTF	TGTGCCAGCAGTTTTCAGGGACAGGGTTGGGATGGCTACACCTTC
TRBV5-1	TRBJ2-7	NA	NA	CASSIVAAGSVYEQYF	TGCGCCAGCAGCATAGTGGCGGCGGGGTCCGTCTACGAGCAGTACTTC
TRBV5-1	TRBJ2-7	NA	TRBD2	CASSPTSGRLYEQYF	TGCGCCAGCAGCCCGACTAGCGGGAGGTTATACGAGCAGTACTTC
TRBV28	TRBJ2-2	NA	NA	CASSRAPDKTGELFF	TGTGCCAGCAGCAGGGCCCCTGACAAAACCGGGGAGCTGTTTTTT
TRBV6-5	TRBJ2-7	NA	NA	CASSYFPGDIGEQYF	TGTGCCAGCAGTTACTTTCCCGGGGACATAGGCGAGCAGTACTTC
TRBV28	TRBJ2-5	NA	TRBD2	CASSPPGGLKTQYF	TGTGCCAGCAGTCCCCCGGGGGGGCTGAAGACCCAGTACTTC
TRBV7-9	TRBJ2-5	NA	NA	CASRPSGSQETQYF	TGTGCCAGCAGGCCAAGCGGCAGCCAAGAGACCCAGTACTTC
TRBV5-1	TRBJ2-2	NA	TRBD1	CASSPPGTGGSGELFF	TGCGCCAGCAGCCCACCAGGGACAGGGGGCTCCGGGGAGCTGTTTTTT
TRBV7-9	TRBJ1-5	NA	TRBD1	CASSNRQGPSAQHF	TGTGCCAGCAGCAACAGACAGGGTCCATCGGCCCAGCATTTT
TRBV4-1	TRBJ1-2	NA	TRBD1	CASSQTGTGPYGYTF	TGCGCCAGCAGCCAAACCGGGACAGGTCCCTATGGCTACACCTTC